The clone carrying this TCR beta chain has at least ten counts. For ophthalmopathy patients, the Clinical Activity Score was at least 3 and the NOSPECS grade at least 4; duration was under 3 months. RNA transcripts provided the source from which TCR beta CDR3 regions were amplified. An initial round of RT-PCR targeting the TCR CDR3 relied on the HTBI primer set. Using its own MiXCR run on the multiplex PCR reads, TCRdb lists one record per CDR3 protein. The sample lists 300,000 to 500,000 distinct CDR3 sequences; over 11% were seen once. CDR3 size: 12 residues. Trimming took off 1 base at V and 10 bases at J, with 8 bases between the two ends. This sample was taken from a study of T cells in Graves' hyperthyroidism and ophthalmopathy. Across the study: Any treatment followed the collection of peripheral blood at initial diagnosis.

This TCR was recovered from a man in his fifties or sixties with Graves' ophthalmopathy. This chain joins TRBV12-3 or TRBV12-4 and TRBJ2-1, with D possibly being TRBD2 (6 bases). Sequencing used blood. CDR3 in amino acids: CASSLVLAEQFF. The CDR3 coding sequence is TGTGCCAGCAGTTTAGTTCTAGCGGAGCAGTTCTTC.